The rows below give T cell receptor beta chains drawn from one sample of a study of T cell clones after liver transplantation. Sequencing was performed with immunoSEQ multiplex PCR; in TCRdb, only in-frame clones are kept and a portion is missing. The sample has around 110,000 clones, about nine tenths seen once; the top ten hold roughly 0.8%. The specimen was CD4+ T cells from blood, collected 12 months after liver transplant. All receptors come from a human patient who received a liver transplant. Some T cells may trace back to the graft donor. Each CDR3 is given with its conserved first and last residue. The D gene is left open where the match is weak. Clone size, where shown, is once, few, many, or a class for clones that have expanded.

V	D	size	J	CDR3	DNA
TRBV7-9	NA	once	TRBJ2-3	CASSDRQDGADTQYF	TGTGCCAGCAGCGATCGACAGGACGGCGCAGATACGCAGTATTTT
TRBV11-2	NA	few	TRBJ2-7	CASSGTGPYGEQYF	TGTGCCAGCAGCGGAACCGGGCCCTACGGCGAGCAGTACTTC
TRBV5-1	NA	few	TRBJ1-2	CASSPGEEEYGYTF	TGCGCCAGCAGCCCAGGGGAGGAAGAATATGGCTACACCTTC
TRBV9	TRBD1	NA	TRBJ2-7	CASSVGQGLTYEQYF	TGTGCCAGCAGCGTAGGACAGGGGTTAACCTACGAGCAGTACTTC
TRBV7-2	TRBD2	NA	TRBJ2-3	CASSSWTSGTDTQYF	TGTGCCAGCAGCTCCTGGACTAGCGGCACAGATACGCAGTATTTT
TRBV4-3	NA	NA	TRBJ1-1	CASSQRMNTEAFF	TGCGCCAGCAGCCAGAGAATGAACACTGAAGCTTTCTTT
TRBV5-1	NA	NA	TRBJ2-6	CASSSDSYSGANVLTF	TGCGCCAGCAGCTCCGACAGCTACTCTGGGGCCAACGTCCTGACTTTC
TRBV9	TRBD2	once	TRBJ2-1	CASSPRSGRQFF	TGTGCCAGCAGCCCCCGTAGCGGGAGACAGTTCTTC
TRBV2	NA	NA	TRBJ1-5	CASSSESSIGPQHF	TGTGCCAGCAGCTCCGAATCGAGTATTGGGCCCCAGCATTTT
TRBV10-3	TRBD1	NA	TRBJ1-2	CAISGKGQPTNYGYTF	TGTGCCATCAGTGGGAAGGGACAGCCAACTAACTATGGCTACACCTTC
TRBV9	NA	NA	TRBJ2-1	CASSVGGEQFF	TGTGCCAGCAGCGTAGGAGGTGAGCAGTTCTTC
TRBV7-9	TRBD1	NA	TRBJ1-5	CASSLRQGIHYSNQPQHF	TGTGCCAGCAGCTTAAGACAGGGGATACACTATAGCAATCAGCCCCAGCATTTT
TRBV5-4	NA	NA	TRBJ1-1	CASSSSWTGNTEAFF	TGTGCCAGCAGCTCGTCATGGACCGGAAACACTGAAGCTTTCTTT
TRBV27	TRBD1	NA	TRBJ2-5	CASSLMPGTGSETQYF	TGTGCCAGCAGTTTAATGCCTGGGACAGGGTCTGAGACCCAGTACTTC
TRBV10-1	TRBD2	NA	TRBJ2-1	CASRASGTHEQFF	TGCGCCAGCAGGGCCAGCGGGACCCATGAGCAGTTCTTC
TRBV7-2	NA	NA	TRBJ2-1	CASSFSGVREQFF	TGTGCCAGCAGCTTTTCGGGAGTACGTGAGCAGTTCTTC
TRBV7-2	TRBD2	NA	TRBJ2-1	CASSLASGRGSYNEQFF	TGTGCCAGCAGCTTAGCGAGCGGGAGAGGCTCCTACAATGAGCAGTTCTTC
TRBV29-1	NA	few	TRBJ1-1	CSAPQVVAGTEAFF	TGCAGCGCACCTCAGGTCGTTGCGGGCACTGAAGCTTTCTTT
TRBV10-1	NA	NA	TRBJ1-1	CASSESGGTEAFF	TGCGCCAGCAGTGAGTCAGGGGGCACTGAAGCTTTCTTT
TRBV28	TRBD2	NA	TRBJ2-3	CASSRQLAGGTDTQYF	TGTGCCAGCAGCCGTCAACTAGCGGGAGGCACAGATACGCAGTATTTT
TRBV5-5	TRBD1	NA	TRBJ1-2	CASSPRTGANYGYTF	TGTGCCAGCAGCCCGAGGACAGGGGCTAACTATGGCTACACCTTC
TRBV4-2	TRBD1	NA	TRBJ2-7	CASSLPGQDYEQYF	TGTGCCAGCAGCTTACCGGGACAGGACTACGAGCAGTACTTC
TRBV7-3	TRBD2	NA	TRBJ2-2	CASSGLAGAGELFF	TGTGCCAGCAGCGGACTAGCGGGAGCCGGGGAGCTGTTTTTT
TRBV5-6	NA	NA	TRBJ2-5	CASSPGGGQETQYF	TGTGCCAGCAGCCCCGGAGGGGGCCAAGAGACCCAGTACTTC
TRBV2	TRBD2	NA	TRBJ2-3	CASRTSGHSTDTQYF	TGTGCCAGCAGGACTAGCGGGCATAGCACAGATACGCAGTATTTT
TRBV2	NA	NA	TRBJ2-7	CASSDSAAYEQYF	TGTGCCAGCAGTGACAGTGCCGCCTACGAGCAGTACTTC
TRBV4-3	NA	few	TRBJ2-4	CASSQSGMDIQYF	TGCGCCAGCAGCCAATCAGGGATGGACATTCAGTACTTC
TRBV30	NA	NA	TRBJ1-2	CAWSVQRHKDYGYTF	TGTGCCTGGAGTGTACAGCGGCATAAGGACTATGGCTACACCTTC